Reported below is one TCR beta chain. Its antigen remains unknown. The sample comes from a study of identical twins. Overall study results and limits: While abundant cord blood beta clonotypes carried fewer insertions, memory repertoires showed no such pattern.

TCRdb redid the calling of the 5' RACE reads with MiXCR, one entry per CDR3 protein. The sample has hundreds of thousands of distinct CDR3 sequences, approximately 8% seen once. Trimming removed 0 bases from V and 2 bases from J, with 13 bases in between. CDR3 length: 16 amino acids. Germline V gene lookup returns CDR1 SGHAT and CDR2 FQNNGV. The data were also submitted as part of a second study, on yellow fever vaccine responses in identical twins. That paper notes: A vaccine T cell response that seemed partly convergent and partly personalized was reported in twins.

This sequence was found in a woman aged 18 to 35 in good health. Sequencing was done on a sample of memory (CD45RO+) T cells sorted from blood. The chain has TRBV11-2 and TRBJ1-2; maybe TRBD1 (5 bases). The CDR3 coding sequence is TGTGCCAGCAGCTTAGATCGGGGGGTAGTAAACTATGGCTACACCTTC. Amino acids: CASSLDRGVVNYGYTF. Together with reference TRBV11-2 and TRBJ1-2, the CDR3 gives the full variable domain: EAGVAQSPRYKIIEKRQSVAFWCNPISGHATLYWYQQILGQGPKLLIQFQNNGVVDDSQLPKDRFSAERLKGVDSTLKIQPAKLEDSAVYLCASSLDRGVVNYGYTFGSGTRLTVV.